The subject of this entry is one T cell receptor beta chain. Use of 60 Vbeta and 13 Jbeta primers characterized the PCR. The protocol was immunoSEQ multiplex PCR, while the TCRdb copy is restricted to in-frame clones and leaves out a portion. The repertoire consists of about 79,000 clones, with 67% occurring once and the leading ten covering 5.5% to 8%. Germline V CDR1 and CDR2: SGDLS, YYNGEE. The CDR3 spans 16 residues. After removal of 5 bases from V and 5 bases from J, the junction contained 15 bases not matched to a gene. These data come from a study of cytomegalovirus exposure and HLA in healthy donors. Across the study: Early released data had approximately 86 million unique TCRs, all coming from HLA-typed donors.

The specimen was PBMCs. The chain links TRBV9 to TRBJ1-2, with 7 bases fitting TRBD1. The receptor's source is a woman between 50 and 59 years old in good health and CMV-seropositive. The DNA for the CDR3 is TGTGCCAGCAGTTACGATGACAGGGTAGGGGGTTATGGCTACACCTTC. As protein: CASSYDDRVGGYGYTF.